These 10 T cell receptor beta chains share one sample of origin, sequenced in a study of blood T cell repertoires in COVID-19 (dated by TCRdb to the early 2020s). The library was produced with the immunoSEQ multiplex PCR assay. Held by TCRdb, this immuneACCESS table contains in-frame sequences only and omits some clones. Under half of the omission traces to an unresolved V gene where checked; the cause of the rest is unknown. This sample holds some 230,000 clones; 80% to 90% were observed only once. In total, the top ten clones hold roughly 3% of the sample. What was sequenced was PBMCs or T cells enriched from blood (not recorded which). The receptors come from a woman under 30 in a cohort exposed to, infected with or recovered from COVID-19 (not recorded which).

This chain connects TRBV2 to TRBJ2-7; 7 bases are a match to TRBD2. Germline CDR1 reads SNHLY; CDR2 reads FYNNEI. The V gene end was trimmed by 7 bases and the J gene end by 0 bases; junction bases not matched to a gene: 3. The CDR3 has 13 amino acids. The CDR3 DNA sequence: TGTGCCAGCAAAAGGGAGGGCTCCTACGAGCAGTACTTC. It specifies CASKREGSYEQYF.

The genes are TRBV2 and TRBJ1-1; weak D call: TRBD1 (5 bases). Germline V gene data show CDR1 as SNHLY and CDR2 as FYNNEI. The ends were cut back, 8 bases at V and 4 bases at J, with 11 bases in the middle. There are 12 residues in the CDR3. The CDR3 region has the DNA TGTGCCAGCCGGGGGGAGCGCACTGAAGCTTTCTTT. Encoded protein: CASRGERTEAFF.

The gene calls are TRBV6-1 and TRBJ1-1, with D possibly TRBD1 on 6 matching bases. Germline CDR1 and CDR2: MNHNS and SASEGT. The CDR3 spans 14 residues. V lost 2 bases and J 1 base, leaving 8 bases between the germline ends. Here the CDR3 reads CASSEQGTNTEAFF. The CDR3 region has the DNA TGTGCCAGCAGTGAACAGGGGACGAACACTGAAGCTTTCTTT.

The J gene is TRBJ1-5, the V gene TRBV7-9; 9 nucleotides line up with TRBD1. This CDR3 region has 14 residues. J lost 6 bases, V lost 4 bases, and 4 bases had no gene match. Germline assignment: CDR1 SEHNR and CDR2 FQNEAQ (reference sequence). CDR3 coding DNA: TGTGCCAGCAGCTCGACAGGGGGGCGTCAGCCCCAGCATTTT. Translation gives CASSSTGGRQPQHF.

The chain uses TRBV5-5 and TRBJ2-2, with 7 bases fitting TRBD1. V lost 4 bases to trimming and J lost 2 bases; unmatched junction nucleotides: 5. The CDR3 covers 15 residues. Germline values: CDR1 SGHKS, CDR2 YYEKEE (reference sequence). This chain's CDR3 is CASSPWTGNTGELFF. The DNA of the CDR3 is TGTGCCAGCAGCCCCTGGACAGGCAACACCGGGGAGCTGTTTTTT.

Only one count was recorded for this clone. V usage is TRBV24-1 and J usage is TRBJ1-2; D may be TRBD1 (6 bases). Trimming cost V 3 bases and J 4 bases, with 11 bases left between them. CDR3 length: 14 residues. Germline V lookup: CDR1 KGHDR, CDR2 SFDVKD. The CDR3 reads CATSDNRVFYGYTF. CDR3 nucleotides: TGTGCCACCAGTGATAACAGGGTTTTCTATGGCTACACCTTC.

The genes are TRBV7-8 and TRBJ2-2; possibly TRBD2 for D (6 bases). V shed 3 bases and J shed 6 bases, with 11 bases lying between them. CDR3 length equals 14 residues. Germline values: CDR1 SGHVS, CDR2 FQNEAQ. CDR3 in DNA: TGTGCCAGCAGCTTTGGGTCGGGAGCCGGGGAGCTGTTTTTT. This sequence encodes CASSFGSGAGELFF.

V usage is TRBV5-6 and J usage is TRBJ1-1, with D maybe TRBD1 (6 bases). With 4 bases removed from V and 4 bases from J, the gap between germline ends came to 14 bases. Germline V gives CDR1 SGHDT, CDR2 YYEEEE. This CDR3 has 14 residues. CDR3 residues: CASSAQGSSTEAFF. The CDR3 bases are TGTGCCAGCAGCGCACAGGGTTCTAGCACTGAAGCTTTCTTT.

The chain uses TRBV7-6 and TRBJ1-1, with D possibly TRBD1 on 6 matching bases. Germline V lookup: CDR1 SGHVS, CDR2 FNYEAQ. The CDR3 is 15 residues long. Deletions cut 5 bases from V and 4 bases from J, with 17 bases between. CDR3: CASSDLGGPGTEAFF. The CDR3 DNA is TGTGCCAGCAGCGACCTGGGGGGGCCTGGCACTGAAGCTTTCTTT.

J is TRBJ2-7 and V is TRBV7-6; a weak D match, TRBD2 (6 bases). CDR1 is SGHVS and CDR2 is FNYEAQ in the germline V gene. Trimming cost V 1 base and J 6 bases, with 16 bases left between them. The CDR3 spans 15 residues. The CDR3 DNA reads TGTGCCAGCAGCTTAGAGGCCCATTCGGAGGGCGAGCAGTACTTC. Translating gives CASSLEAHSEGEQYF.